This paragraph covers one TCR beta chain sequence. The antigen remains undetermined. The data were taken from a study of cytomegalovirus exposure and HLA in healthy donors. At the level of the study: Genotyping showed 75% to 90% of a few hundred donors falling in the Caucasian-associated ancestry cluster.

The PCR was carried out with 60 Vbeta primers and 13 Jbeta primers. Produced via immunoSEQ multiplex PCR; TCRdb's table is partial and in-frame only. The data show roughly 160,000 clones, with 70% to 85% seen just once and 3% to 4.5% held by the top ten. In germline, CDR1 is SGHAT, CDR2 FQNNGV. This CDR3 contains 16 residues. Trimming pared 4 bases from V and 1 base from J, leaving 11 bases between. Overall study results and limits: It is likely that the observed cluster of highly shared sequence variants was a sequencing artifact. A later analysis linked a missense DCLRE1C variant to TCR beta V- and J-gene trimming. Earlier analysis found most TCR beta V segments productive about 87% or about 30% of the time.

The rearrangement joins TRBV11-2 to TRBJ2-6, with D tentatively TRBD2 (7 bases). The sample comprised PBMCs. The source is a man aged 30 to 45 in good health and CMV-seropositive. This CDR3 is CASSWGGGSGANVLTF. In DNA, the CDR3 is TGTGCCAGCAGCTGGGGGGGCGGGTCTGGGGCCAACGTCCTGACTTTC.